Each of the 9 T cell receptor beta chains below was sequenced from the same sample in a study of shared clonotypes between healthy human individuals. Here immunoSEQ multiplex PCR was the method, and the copy in TCRdb shows in-frame clones only, minus some. The sample consists of about 1 million clones, approximately 76% of them appearing once. Sequencing used memory CD4+ T cells sorted from blood. The subset: CD45RA-negative fraction. The receptor set was obtained from a man aged 18 to 35 in good health.

The rearrangement joins TRBV6-5 to TRBJ1-5, with D possibly being TRBD1 (6 bases). In germline, CDR1 is MNHEY, CDR2 SVGAGI. V lost 8 bases and J lost 6, with 14 bases in between. The CDR3 is made up of 13 amino acids. CDR3 loop: CASAQGLVQPQHF. As DNA, the CDR3 is TGTGCCAGCGCTCAGGGGTTGGTTCAGCCCCAGCATTTT.

The chain recombines TRBV5-1 with TRBJ2-5; 11 bases match TRBD2. There are 15 residues in the CDR3. The trim removed 1 base at V and 5 bases at J, leaving 4 bases unmatched. Germline V gene lookup returns CDR1 SGHRS and CDR2 YFSETQ. The CDR3: CASSLLAGGSETQYF. The CDR3 DNA follows: TGCGCCAGCAGCTTGCTAGCGGGGGGATCCGAGACCCAGTACTTC.

The chain joins TRBV30 to TRBJ2-5, with D perhaps given as TRBD1 or TRBD2 (5 bases each). The CDR3 extends over 14 amino acids. Germline CDR1 and CDR2: GTSNPN and SVGIG (reference sequence). Trimming took off 5 bases at V and 11 bases at J, with 24 bases between the two ends. The CDR3 nucleotides read TGTGCCTGGGTCGAAGGGAGACAGCGAGGGGTGCAGTACTTC. This sequence encodes CAWVEGRQRGVQYF.

This CDR3 is CASSQVPGITEAFF. The CDR3 bases are TGCGCCAGCAGCCAAGTCCCCGGGATCACTGAAGCTTTCTTT. V gene TRBV4-1 combines with J gene TRBJ1-1; D is unresolved. This CDR3 has 14 residues. Trimming pared 1 base from V and 4 bases from J, leaving 10 bases between. CDR1 is MGHRA, CDR2 YSYEKL, per germline.

CDR3 amino acids: CASSWTPGQQGNEQFF. The DNA of the CDR3 is TGCGCCAGCAGCTGGACACCGGGGCAACAGGGCAATGAGCAGTTCTTC. V gene TRBV5-1 combines with J gene TRBJ2-1; D may be TRBD1 (6 bases). Germline assignment: CDR1 SGHRS and CDR2 YFSETQ. Between the trimmed V and J ends, which lost 3 bases and 6 bases, there was a span of 19 bases. This CDR3 has 16 residues.

This chain connects TRBV5-8 to TRBJ2-1, with 7 bases that match TRBD2. The germline V gene has CDR1 SGHTS and CDR2 YDEGEE. This CDR3 spans 15 amino acids. J was trimmed by 5 bases and V by 6 bases; bases with no gene match: 11. Written as DNA, the CDR3 is TGTGCCAGCACCCTTACCCCGGGGGGAAACAATGAGCAGTTCTTC. Translation gives CASTLTPGGNNEQFF.

This clone appeared a few times. V and J are TRBV5-4 and TRBJ1-2; D is unresolved. This CDR3 has 11 residues. CDR1 and CDR2 (germline): SGHNT, YYREEE (reference sequence). V lost 9 bases and J lost 4, with 10 bases in between. The chain's CDR3 is CATLTVYGYTF. The CDR3 DNA sequence: TGTGCCACCCTGACGGTCTATGGCTACACCTTC.

The chain recombines TRBV11-2 with TRBJ2-3; D remains unclear. The CDR3 consists of 12 residues. V dropped 6 bases and J dropped 4 bases, with 8 bases sitting between them. Per the germline V gene, CDR1 is SGHAT and CDR2 is FQNNGV. The CDR3 here is CASSRIADTQYF. The CDR3 nucleotides are TGTGCCAGCAGTAGGATCGCAGATACGCAGTATTTT.

The chain carries TRBV2 and TRBJ1-5; D remains ambiguous. The germline V gene encodes CDR1 SNHLY and CDR2 FYNNEI. Trimming cost V 6 bases and J 0 bases, with 15 bases left between them. CDR3 length equals 16 residues. The CDR3: CASSATYEVSNQPQHF. Written as DNA, the CDR3 is TGTGCCAGCAGCGCTACCTACGAGGTTAGCAATCAGCCCCAGCATTTT. The whole variable domain, filled in from reference TRBV2 and TRBJ1-5, reads EPEVTQTPSHQVTQMGQEVILRCVPISNHLYFYWYRQILGQKVEFLVSFYNNEISEKSEIFDDQFSVERPDGSNFTLKIRSTKLEDSAMYFCASSATYEVSNQPQHFGDGTRLSIL.